This is a list of T cell receptor beta chains from one sample in a study of blood T cell repertoires in COVID-19. The repertoire was sequenced with immunoSEQ multiplex PCR; TCRdb's copy has only in-frame clones and lacks some. The sample gives 27,000 or so clones, roughly nine tenths of which show up once; 4.9% is in the top ten. The material sequenced was peripheral blood. The receptors stem from a man between 70 and 80 years old with active COVID-19. CDR3s include the opening cysteine and the closing phenylalanine or tryptophan. Each record gives: clone size, V gene, J gene, D gene, CDR3 protein, CDR3 DNA. The D gene is left open where the match is weak. Some rows have no size entry. The others give once, few or many, or a class for an expanded clone.

>NA|TRBV5-4|TRBJ2-1|NA
CASSSGGWDEQFF
TGTGCCAGCAGCTCTGGAGGATGGGATGAGCAGTTCTTC
>NA|TRBV9|TRBJ2-7|NA
CASSIGQFSSYEQYF
TGTGCCAGCAGCATCGGACAGTTCAGCTCCTACGAGCAGTACTTC
>NA|TRBV15|TRBJ1-2|NA
CATSREAYGYTF
TGTGCCACCAGCAGAGAGGCCTATGGCTACACCTTC
>NA|TRBV3-1/TRBV3-2|TRBJ1-2|NA
CASSQEVRGVGYTF
TGTGCCAGCAGCCAAGAGGTCAGGGGAGTCGGCTACACCTTC
>NA|TRBV18|TRBJ2-5|NA
CASCWRRGTQETQYF
TGTGCCAGCTGTTGGAGGCGGGGAACCCAAGAGACCCAGTACTTC
>NA|TRBV5-5|TRBJ1-1|NA
CASSPPQVTRGAFF
TGTGCCAGCAGCCCCCCGCAGGTTACACGAGGGGCTTTCTTT
>once|TRBV12-3/TRBV12-4|TRBJ2-3|NA
CASSPQWDTQYF
TGTGCCAGCAGTCCCCAGTGGGATACGCAGTATTTT
>NA|TRBV29-1|TRBJ2-2|TRBD2
CSVEWVEAPGGGELFF
TGCAGCGTTGAATGGGTAGAGGCGCCGGGGGGCGGGGAGCTGTTTTTT
>NA|TRBV11-3|TRBJ2-3|TRBD2
CASSSSGVADTQYF
TGTGCCAGCAGCTCAAGCGGGGTTGCAGATACGCAGTATTTT
>NA|TRBV7-9|TRBJ2-4|NA
CASSSGQPGAKNIQYF
TGTGCCAGCAGCTCAGGACAGCCGGGAGCCAAAAACATTCAGTACTTC
>NA|TRBV5-8|TRBJ2-7|NA
CASSLRGLREQYF
TGTGCCAGCAGCCTCAGGGGATTACGCGAGCAGTACTTC
>NA|TRBV18|TRBJ1-5|TRBD1
CASSAGTGGLHQPQHF
TGTGCCAGCTCAGCCGGGACAGGGGGCCTCCATCAGCCCCAGCATTTT
>few|TRBV5-4|TRBJ1-4|TRBD1
CASSSGGRNEKLFF
TGTGCCAGCAGCTCAGGGGGCCGCAATGAAAAACTGTTTTTT
>NA|TRBV5-5|TRBJ2-2|NA
CASSLGATGNTGELFF
TGTGCCAGCAGCTTGGGGGCCACAGGGAACACCGGGGAGCTGTTTTTT
>NA|TRBV7-8|TRBJ1-1|NA
CASSPIAGVNTEAFF
TGTGCCAGCAGCCCGATTGCGGGGGTGAACACTGAAGCTTTCTTT
>NA|TRBV24-1|TRBJ2-7|NA
CATSDSGHLSYEQYF
TGTGCCACCAGTGACTCTGGACATCTGTCCTACGAGCAGTACTTC
>NA|TRBV27|TRBJ2-3|TRBD2
CASRLLAGSSGDTQYF
TGTGCCAGCAGACTACTAGCGGGGTCCAGCGGAGATACGCAGTATTTT
>NA|TRBV7-6|TRBJ1-3|NA
CASSLSSGASGNTIYF
TGTGCCAGCAGCTTAAGTAGTGGGGCCTCTGGAAACACCATATATTTT
>NA|TRBV28|TRBJ2-3|NA
CASSGGGVGIADTQYF
TGTGCCAGCAGCGGAGGGGGGGTAGGTATTGCAGATACGCAGTATTTT
>NA|TRBV19|TRBJ2-7|NA
CASSSTGSSSYEQYF
TGTGCCAGTAGTTCGACAGGATCCTCCTCCTACGAGCAGTACTTC
>NA|TRBV2|TRBJ1-1|NA
CASNIQVTNTEAFF
TGTGCCAGCAACATACAGGTAACGAACACTGAAGCTTTCTTT
>NA|TRBV7-3|TRBJ2-6|NA
CASSLQGTGANVLTF
TGTGCCAGCAGCTTACAGGGAACTGGGGCCAACGTCCTGACTTTC
>NA|TRBV7-2|TRBJ1-3|TRBD1
CASSSRDRADSGNTIYF
TGTGCCAGCAGCTCCCGGGACAGGGCGGACTCTGGAAACACCATATATTTT
>NA|TRBV7-7|TRBJ2-5|TRBD2
CASSTGGREGETQYF
TGTGCTAGCAGCACCGGGGGGAGAGAGGGAGAGACCCAGTACTTC
>NA|TRBV3-1/TRBV3-2|TRBJ1-2|NA
CASSPGQPGGYTF
TGTGCCAGCAGCCCTGGACAGCCGGGGGGCTACACCTTC
>NA|TRBV30|TRBJ2-7|TRBD2
CAWSVAGLSVEQYF
TGTGCCTGGAGTGTAGCGGGGCTGTCGGTCGAGCAGTACTTC
>NA|TRBV5-1|TRBJ2-3|NA
CASSLQGSSTDTQYF
TGCGCCAGCAGCTTACAGGGCTCTAGCACAGATACGCAGTATTTT
>NA|TRBV5-4|TRBJ1-4|TRBD1
CASSLGGQGAEKLFF
TGTGCCAGCAGCTTGGGGGGACAGGGTGCTGAAAAACTGTTTTTT
>NA|TRBV2|TRBJ2-5|NA
CASIEGGGVKTQYF
TGTGCCAGCATCGAAGGTGGAGGCGTCAAGACCCAGTACTTC
>NA|TRBV5-4|TRBJ2-7|TRBD2
CASSSRTSGYEQYF
TGTGCCAGCAGCTCCCGGACTAGCGGTTACGAGCAGTACTTC
>NA|TRBV6-5|TRBJ1-2|TRBD1
CASATGGRYGYTF
TGTGCCAGCGCGACAGGGGGGAGGTATGGCTACACCTTC
>NA|TRBV5-4|TRBJ2-3|TRBD2
CASSLDAGGAADTQYF
TGTGCCAGCAGCTTGGACGCGGGGGGTGCAGCAGATACGCAGTATTTT
>NA|TRBV25-1|TRBJ2-7|TRBD1
CASSEGGRGDRAREQYF
TGTGCCAGCAGTGAAGGTGGACGAGGGGACAGGGCACGCGAGCAGTACTTC
>NA|TRBV4-1|TRBJ2-2|NA
CASSQEERRGWGNTGELFF
TGCGCCAGCAGCCAAGAGGAAAGAAGGGGTTGGGGGAACACCGGGGAGCTGTTTTTT
>NA|TRBV5-1|TRBJ2-1|NA
CASSLVGGHNEQFF
TGCGCCAGCAGCTTGGTCGGCGGTCACAATGAGCAGTTCTTC
>NA|TRBV5-6|TRBJ1-2|NA
CASREIWGADGYTF
TGTGCCAGCAGGGAAATATGGGGCGCGGATGGCTACACCTTC
>NA|TRBV2|TRBJ1-5|NA
CASSASATVNQPQHF
TGTGCCAGCAGTGCCTCCGCGACAGTTAATCAGCCCCAGCATTTT
>NA|TRBV4-3|TRBJ2-2|TRBD2
CASSQDRTSGGNGELFF
TGCGCCAGCAGCCAAGATCGAACTAGCGGGGGTAACGGGGAGCTGTTTTTT
>NA|TRBV4-1|TRBJ1-1|NA
CASSQQSRFGNTEAFF
TGCGCCAGCAGCCAACAATCCAGGTTTGGGAACACTGAAGCTTTCTTT
>NA|TRBV9|TRBJ2-5|NA
CASSSRGALVGETQYF
TGTGCCAGCAGCTCCCGGGGGGCCTTGGTTGGGGAGACCCAGTACTTC
>NA|TRBV28|TRBJ2-7|TRBD1
CASSRSDRGRREQYF
TGTGCCAGCAGTCGTTCCGACAGGGGGCGTCGGGAGCAGTACTTC
>NA|TRBV6-5|TRBJ2-7|TRBD1
CASSHRGLVNEQYF
TGTGCCAGCAGTCACAGGGGGCTCGTGAACGAGCAGTACTTC
>NA|TRBV28|TRBJ1-1|NA
CARGGWGKNTEAFF
TGTGCCCGCGGGGGGTGGGGGAAGAACACTGAAGCTTTCTTT
>few|TRBV7-9|TRBJ2-1|TRBD2
CASSLEPLAGGHNEQFF
TGTGCCAGCAGCTTAGAGCCTCTAGCGGGGGGACACAATGAGCAGTTCTTC
>NA|TRBV4-1|TRBJ1-1|NA
CASSQDTGRATEAFF
TGCGCCAGCAGCCAAGATACTGGGAGGGCCACTGAAGCTTTCTTT